The sequence of this T cell receptor beta chain was determined in a study of blood T cell repertoires in COVID-19. Study as a whole: The samples span acute and convalescent COVID-19 from the United States, Italy and Spain. Nucleic acid was either cDNA or gDNA, and it came from T cells, B-cell-depleted T cells, or PBMCs.

The CDR3 totals 15 residues. Trimming at V came to 4 bases and at J to 5 bases, leaving 11 bases not matched to a gene. CDR1 and CDR2 (germline): MNHEY, SVGEGT. Authors' methods: Amplification from reference gene primers served as the basis for estimated nucleated cell counts. Method: immunoSEQ multiplex PCR; TCRdb's copy keeps in-frame clones and lacks some. V, J and clone size reflect that table, while D and trimming were determined from the DNA. The sample includes 100,000 to 120,000 clones, 85% of them seen just once. Sequences were obtained from peripheral blood. The chain has TRBV6-2 or TRBV6-3 and TRBJ2-7; 7 nucleotides line up with TRBD1. This TCR was sampled from a human donor in a cohort sampled during active COVID-19. CDR3 DNA: TGTGCCAGCAGTTCGCCCCGACAGGGCCGGGACGAGCAGTACTTC. Its translation: CASSSPRQGRDEQYF.